Below, one TCR beta chain is given with its context. As handled by the study authors: It was from reference gene primer amplification that nucleated cell counts were estimated. The protocol was immunoSEQ multiplex PCR, while the TCRdb copy is restricted to in-frame clones and leaves out a portion. That table is the source of V, J and clone size, and D and trimming were worked out from the DNA. This table has some 1,700 clones, roughly 84% appearing once. The data are from a study of blood T cell repertoires in COVID-19. Study information: The origin of the acute and convalescent COVID-19 samples was the United States, Italy and Spain. T cells, B-cell-depleted T cells, or PBMCs supplied cDNA or gDNA.

The CDR3 covers 13 residues. In germline, CDR1 is MGHRA, CDR2 YSYEKL. With 0 bases removed from V and 10 bases from J, the gap between germline ends came to 7 bases. The chain combines TRBV4-1 with TRBJ1-6, with a weak D call TRBD1 (6 bases). The receptor was derived from a man between 65 and 85 years old with active COVID-19. The sequenced material came from peripheral blood. Here the CDR3 reads CASSQDRGSPLHF. The CDR3 nucleotides are TGCGCCAGCAGCCAAGACAGGGGATCACCCCTCCACTTT.